This passage covers 27 T cell receptor beta chains from one sample sequenced in a study of blood T cell repertoires in COVID-19. This table comes from immunoSEQ multiplex PCR, and its TCRdb copy is limited to in-frame clones, with some not included. This sample has around 500,000 clones, with roughly 90% found just once. The sequenced sample consisted of PBMCs or T cells enriched from blood (not recorded which). Receptors originate from a woman in her thirties or forties who had recovered from COVID-19.

The V call is TRBV5-1, the J call TRBJ2-1, with 11 bases that match TRBD2. Germline V gene data show CDR1 as SGHRS and CDR2 as YFSETQ. Unmatched junction bases numbered 6, after V lost 6 bases and J lost 1 base. The CDR3 spans 16 residues. This CDR3 is CASTLGTSGSYNEQFF. The CDR3 DNA follows: TGCGCCAGCACCCTGGGGACTAGCGGTTCCTACAATGAGCAGTTCTTC.

This clone has just a few counts. For the CDR3, the DNA is TGTGCCAGTAGTATAGACAGGGAAGGGGTAGATAACTATGGCTACACCTTC. Encoded protein: CASSIDREGVDNYGYTF. The chain carries TRBV19 and TRBJ1-2, with D possibly being TRBD1 (5 bases). There are 17 residues in the CDR3. Germline V CDR1 and CDR2: LNHDA, SQIVND (reference sequence). V was cut by 0 bases and J by 1 base, with 15 bases left in between.

The chain recombines TRBV5-1 with TRBJ2-2, with TRBD2 matching 7 bases. CDR1 and CDR2 (germline): SGHRS, YFSETQ. V was pared by 4 bases and J by 0 bases, with 6 bases of the junction left unmatched. The CDR3 spans 16 residues. The CDR3, as DNA: TGCGCCAGCAGCCCGCCGGGACTATCGAACACCGGGGAGCTGTTTTTT. It specifies CASSPPGLSNTGELFF. Based on the CDR3 plus reference TRBV5-1 and TRBJ2-2, the full variable domain is KAGVTQTPRYLIKTRGQQVTLSCSPISGHRSVSWYQQTPGQGLQFLFEYFSETQRNKGNFPGRFSGRQFSNSRSEMNVSTLELGDSALYLCASSPPGLSNTGELFFGEGSRLTVL.

The chain joins TRBV6-5 to TRBJ1-2, with unresolved D. The CDR3 is 13 amino acids. Trimming removed 0 bases from V and 3 bases from J, with 5 bases in between. Per germline, CDR1 MNHEY and CDR2 SVGAGI. CDR3 amino acids: CASSYSADYGYTF. CDR3 bases: TGTGCCAGCAGTTACTCGGCAGACTATGGCTACACCTTC.

This rearrangement joins TRBV14 to TRBJ2-2; maybe TRBD1 (6 bases). From germline, CDR1 is SGHDN and CDR2 FVKESK. V was shortened by 6 bases and J by 6 bases, with 8 bases between the two germline ends. This CDR3 spans 12 amino acids. DNA of the CDR3: TGTGCCAGCAGAGGGGGATCCGGGGAGCTGTTTTTT. As protein: CASRGGSGELFF.

V usage is TRBV27 and J usage is TRBJ1-1, with TRBD1 identical over 7 bases. In germline, CDR1 is MNHEY, CDR2 SMNVEV (reference sequence). J gave up 0 bases and V 4 bases, and 5 bases lay outside the gene matches. This CDR3 spans 15 amino acids. This CDR3 reads CASSSEGQMNTEAFF. The CDR3 DNA reads as TGTGCCAGCAGTTCCGAGGGACAGATGAACACTGAAGCTTTCTTT.

This chain links TRBV29-1 with TRBJ2-5; the match to TRBD2 covers 14 bases. The CDR3 is 17 amino acids. Germline CDR1 SQVTM, CDR2 ANQGSEA. Trimming removed 6 bases from V and 5 bases from J; junction bases left unmatched: 14. The CDR3, as DNA: TGCAGCGTCAGCCCAGGGACTAGCGGGAGTAGTACGGAGACCCAGTACTTC. Translation gives CSVSPGTSGSSTETQYF.

The sample holds a few counts of this clone. The chain is built from TRBV11-3 and TRBJ2-3; maybe TRBD2 (7 bases). This CDR3 region has 16 residues. Per the germline V gene, CDR1 is SGHNT and CDR2 is YENEEA. Between the trimmed V and J ends, which lost 11 bases and 4 bases, there was a span of 25 bases. The CDR3 coding sequence is TGTGCCTCGGGTGATATCGGAGGGGGGGTAGCAGATACGCAGTATTTT. It encodes CASGDIGGGVADTQYF.

J is TRBJ1-1 and V is TRBV5-1, with a weak D call TRBD1 (5 bases). Germline V gives CDR1 SGHRS, CDR2 YFSETQ. CDR3 length: 13 amino acids. The V gene lost 2 bases and the J gene lost 3 bases, with 8 bases spanning the gap. CDR3 residues: CASSFPGDTEAFF. The CDR3 DNA follows: TGCGCCAGCAGCTTTCCGGGGGACACTGAAGCTTTCTTT. The whole variable domain, filled in from reference TRBV5-1 and TRBJ1-1, reads KAGVTQTPRYLIKTRGQQVTLSCSPISGHRSVSWYQQTPGQGLQFLFEYFSETQRNKGNFPGRFSGRQFSNSRSEMNVSTLELGDSALYLCASSFPGDTEAFFGQGTRLTVV.

This chain links TRBV9 with TRBJ2-1; 9 bases match TRBD2. This CDR3 region has 16 residues. The germline CDR1 and CDR2 sequences are SGDLS and YYNGEE. With 2 bases clipped from V and 5 bases from J, the junction kept 8 bases outside the gene matches. For the CDR3, the DNA is TGTGCCAGCAGCGTGCGGGGGGGTAGCGGCGACAATGAGCAGTTCTTC. Its protein product is CASSVRGGSGDNEQFF.

The gene calls are TRBV25-1 and TRBJ2-5; the match to TRBD1 covers 11 bases. V lost 7 bases to trimming and J lost 5 bases; unmatched junction nucleotides: 9. The length of the CDR3 is 15 residues. Germline CDR1 is MGHDK and CDR2 is SYGVNS. The CDR3 region has the DNA TGTGCCAGCATGAAGGGGACAGGGGGAGTGGAGACCCAGTACTTC. The encoded protein is CASMKGTGGVETQYF.

The chain links TRBV11-2 to TRBJ2-7, with D maybe TRBD1 (6 bases). Trimming shortened V by 5 bases and J by 2 bases, and 10 bases separated the two germline ends. Germline V gene sequence: CDR1 SGHAT, CDR2 FQNNGV. CDR3 length: 13 amino acids. The CDR3 loop is CASSPTGTYEQYF. CDR3 nucleotide sequence: TGTGCCAGCAGCCCAACAGGGACCTACGAGCAGTACTTC.

This chain links TRBV10-2 with TRBJ2-7, with 8 bases identical to TRBD1. Germline V CDR1 and CDR2: WSHSY, SAAADI. The CDR3 has 15 residues. Unmatched junction bases numbered 7, after V lost 2 bases and J lost 4 bases. CDR3 DNA sequence: TGCGCCAGCAGTGAGACAGGACAGGGTCCTTACGAGCAGTACTTC. It is translated as CASSETGQGPYEQYF.

V usage is TRBV12-5 and J usage is TRBJ1-6; 8 positions match TRBD1. The CDR3 totals 15 residues. Germline loops: CDR1 LGHNT, CDR2 FRNRAP. The V gene end was trimmed by 5 bases and the J gene end by 7 bases; junction bases not matched to a gene: 7. The CDR3 loop is CASGPPTGVNSPLHF. In DNA form, the CDR3 reads TGTGCTAGTGGTCCCCCGACAGGGGTGAATTCACCCCTCCACTTT.

This clone has only a few counts. The V and J genes are TRBV5-4 and TRBJ2-3; TRBD2 agrees at 9 bases. In germline, CDR1 is SGHNT, CDR2 YYREEE (reference sequence). This CDR3 has 16 amino acids. The ends lost 2 bases at V and 0 bases at J; junction bases unmatched: 4. The CDR3 loop is CASSFGLAGSTDTQYF. The CDR3 coding sequence is TGTGCCAGCAGCTTTGGCCTAGCGGGGAGCACAGATACGCAGTATTTT.

The genes are TRBV4-1 and TRBJ1-1, with D perhaps TRBD1 (6 bases). Trimming shortened V by 0 bases and J by 11 bases, and 16 bases separated the two germline ends. The germline V gene encodes CDR1 MGHRA and CDR2 YSYEKL. The CDR3 has 14 amino acids. CDR3 region: CASSQEGRQARAFF. CDR3 nucleotides: TGCGCCAGCAGCCAAGAGGGCAGACAGGCCCGGGCTTTCTTT.

Written as DNA, the CDR3 is TGTGCCAGCAGTGACTATTTACCCGGGACAGGAGTGGGCTATGGCTACACCTTC. It is translated as CASSDYLPGTGVGYGYTF. This chain joins TRBV3-1 (or the pseudogene TRBV3-2) and TRBJ1-2; 8 bases map to TRBD1. Unmatched junction bases numbered 19, after V lost 6 bases and J lost 4 bases. This CDR3 has 18 amino acids. Germline lookup yields CDR1 LGHDT and CDR2 YNNKEL (reference sequence).

The chain couples TRBV7-2 to TRBJ1-2; TRBD1 matches at 11 bases. V was clipped by 5 bases and J by 8 bases; unmatched bases: 16. CDR3 length equals 17 residues. Germline CDR1 and CDR2: SGHTA and FQGNSA. The CDR3 DNA follows: TGTGCCAGCAGCCCGAGGATTGCGAGGGACAGGGGGGAGGGCTACACCTTC. Protein product: CASSPRIARDRGEGYTF.

The chain has TRBV6-5 and TRBJ2-7, with D possibly TRBD1 on 6 matching bases. V was pared by 5 bases and J by 3 bases, with 14 bases between. The germline CDR1 and CDR2 sequences are MNHEY and SVGAGI. This CDR3 spans 14 amino acids. The CDR3 here is CASSPQGIRYEQYF. The CDR3 DNA reads TGTGCCAGCAGTCCACAGGGAATCCGCTACGAGCAGTACTTC.

CDR3 loop: CASSWSGGVEQYF. The CDR3 bases are TGTGCCAGCAGCTGGTCGGGGGGCGTGGAGCAGTACTTC. The rearrangement joins TRBV5-4 to TRBJ2-7, with D tentatively TRBD2 (7 bases). CDR1 is SGHNT, CDR2 YYREEE, per germline (reference sequence). The CDR3 covers 13 residues. V was shortened by 3 bases and J by 7 bases, with 14 bases between the two germline ends.

This chain connects TRBV19 to TRBJ1-1, with D possibly matching TRBD1 (6 bases). Germline-derived CDR1 and CDR2 are LNHDA and SQIVND (reference sequence). The CDR3 loop spans 14 amino acids. The V end was cut by 7 bases, the J end by 0 bases, with 12 bases between. The DNA of the CDR3 is TGTGCCAGTACGACAGGTACAATGAACACTGAAGCTTTCTTT. Translation gives CASTTGTMNTEAFF. Complete variable domain (other parts from reference TRBV19 and TRBJ1-1): DGGITQSPKYLFRKEGQNVTLSCEQNLNHDAMYWYRQDPGQGLRLIYYSQIVNDFQKGDIAEGYSVSREKKESFPLTVTSAQKNPTAFYLCASTTGTMNTEAFFGQGTRLTVV.

This clone was observed a single time. This chain connects TRBV27 to TRBJ1-5, with 11 bases that match TRBD1. Germline trimming cut 6 bases from V and 2 bases from J; bases unmatched to any gene: 9. The CDR3 covers 17 residues. Germline V gene lookup returns CDR1 MNHEY and CDR2 SMNVEV (reference sequence). In DNA, the CDR3 is TGTGCCAGCAGGCATACAGGGACAGGGGGGGGCAATCAGCCCCAGCATTTT. It specifies CASRHTGTGGGNQPQHF.

CDR3 residues: CASSPDAGEAFF. The CDR3 nucleotides read TGTGCCAGCAGCCCTGACGCCGGGGAAGCTTTCTTT. This chain uses TRBV5-4 with TRBJ1-1; D unresolved. V was pared by 4 bases and J by 8 bases, with 12 bases between. The germline V gene has CDR1 SGHNT and CDR2 YYREEE (reference sequence). This CDR3 has 12 amino acids.

The chain couples TRBV10-3 to TRBJ1-5, with 8 bases identical to TRBD1. CDR3 length equals 15 residues. V was pared by 0 bases and J by 5 bases, with 3 bases of the junction left unmatched. Germline loops: CDR1 ENHRY, CDR2 SYGVKD. CDR3 sequence reads: CAISESQGGYQPQHF. Here the CDR3 DNA reads TGTGCCATCAGTGAGTCACAGGGGGGATATCAGCCCCAGCATTTT.

The chain joins TRBV7-9 to TRBJ2-7; a weak D match, TRBD2 (7 bases). The V end lost 1 base, the J end lost 4 bases, and 11 bases lay between the germline ends. Germline-derived CDR1 and CDR2 are SEHNR and FQNEAQ (reference sequence). This CDR3 contains 14 residues. CDR3: CASSLGGGVYEQYF. In DNA form, the CDR3 reads TGTGCCAGCAGCTTAGGAGGGGGGGTTTACGAGCAGTACTTC.

The rearrangement uses TRBV10-3 and TRBJ2-5; 11 bases map to TRBD1. This CDR3 is built from 15 residues. Germline trimming cut 4 bases from V and 7 bases from J; bases unmatched to any gene: 8. The V gene's germline CDR1 is ENHRY and CDR2 SYGVKD. The DNA of the CDR3 is TGTGCCATCAGTGCCCGGGACAGGGGGTACGGGACCCAGTACTTC. This codes for CAISARDRGYGTQYF.

The rearrangement uses TRBV5-4 and TRBJ2-7, with a possible D match to TRBD2 (5 bases). Germline CDR1 SGHNT, CDR2 YYREEE (reference sequence). The CDR3 totals 15 residues. Trimming pared 0 bases from V and 4 bases from J, leaving 14 bases between. CDR3 region: CASSLVASGFYEQYF. In DNA form, the CDR3 reads TGTGCCAGCAGCTTGGTGGCAAGCGGTTTTTACGAGCAGTACTTC. Full variable domain (remainder filled in from reference TRBV5-4 and TRBJ2-7): ETGVTQSPTHLIKTRGQQVTLRCSSQSGHNTVSWYQQALGQGPQFIFQYYREEENGRGNFPPRFSGLQFPNYSSELNVNALELDDSALYLCASSLVASGFYEQYFGPGTRLTVT.